This T cell receptor beta chain was found in a study of blood T cell repertoires in COVID-19. Study as a whole: Material from acute and convalescent COVID-19 was sourced from the United States, Italy and Spain. From T cells, B-cell-depleted T cells, or PBMCs came the material, which was cDNA or gDNA.

CDR3 size: 15 residues. V gave up 0 bases and J gave up 8 bases; unmatched junction bases: 4. Germline V gives CDR1 SEHNR, CDR2 FQNEAQ (reference sequence). Original processing notes: Nucleated cell counts were estimated from reference gene primer amplification. Method: immunoSEQ multiplex PCR; TCRdb's copy keeps in-frame clones and lacks some. V, J and clone size derive from that table, while D and trimming were established from the DNA sequence. The profile shows roughly 110,000 clones, 85% of them singletons. The clonotype was recovered from a human donor in a cohort sampled during active COVID-19. The chain joins TRBV7-9 to TRBJ2-1; 10 nucleotides line up with TRBD2. Sequenced sample: peripheral blood. CDR3 in DNA: TGTGCCAGCAGCTTAGCAGCGGGGGGGTTTGATGAGCAGTTCTTC. Translation gives CASSLAAGGFDEQFF.